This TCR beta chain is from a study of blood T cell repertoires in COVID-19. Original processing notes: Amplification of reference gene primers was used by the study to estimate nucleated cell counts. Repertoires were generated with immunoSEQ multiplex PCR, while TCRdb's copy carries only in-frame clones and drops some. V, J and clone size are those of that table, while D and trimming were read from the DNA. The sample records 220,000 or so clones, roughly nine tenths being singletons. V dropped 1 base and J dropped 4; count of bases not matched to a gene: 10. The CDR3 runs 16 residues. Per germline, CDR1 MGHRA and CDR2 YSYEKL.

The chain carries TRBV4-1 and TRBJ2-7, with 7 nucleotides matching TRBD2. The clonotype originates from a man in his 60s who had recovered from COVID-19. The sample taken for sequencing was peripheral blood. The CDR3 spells CASSQVVWTRVYEQYF. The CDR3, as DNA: TGCGCCAGCAGCCAAGTGGTTTGGACTAGAGTTTACGAGCAGTACTTC.